The rows below give T cell receptor beta chains drawn from one sample of a study of neurological immune-mediated disorders. TCRdb ran MiXCR on the 5' RACE reads and lists one entry per CDR3 protein. Counted here are around 21,000 distinct CDR3 sequences, 7% to 8.5% occurring once; the ten biggest clones make up approximately 16%. Specimen: CD8+ T cells from blood. Receptor source: a woman in her thirties with HTLV-1-associated myelopathy (HAM/TSP). Both conserved end residues are part of each CDR3. The D gene is left open where the match is weak. Each size is once, few, many, or a class for an expanded clone.

>TRBV20-1|many|-|TRBJ1-2
TGCAGTGCTCAAGGGACGGGTGACTATGGCTACACCTTC
CSAQGTGDYGYTF
>TRBV25-1|many|-|TRBJ2-2
TGTGCCAGCAGTGAATCTACAGGCACGAACACCGGGGAGCTGTTTTTT
CASSESTGTNTGELFF
>TRBV5-1|many|TRBD1|TRBJ1-1
TGCGCCAGCAGCTCGGACAGGGGTACTGAAGCTTTCTTT
CASSSDRGTEAFF
>TRBV3-1|many|-|TRBJ2-1
TGTGCCAGCAGCCATGCCCCTAGGGGGAATGAGCAGTTCTTC
CASSHAPRGNEQFF
>TRBV12-3/TRBV12-4|many|-|TRBJ2-2
TGTGCCAGCAGCTCCCTTATCGGGGAGAACACCGGGGAGCTGTTTTTT
CASSSLIGENTGELFF
>TRBV12-3/TRBV12-4|many|TRBD1|TRBJ2-2
TGTGCCAGCATGGGACAGGGTCACACCGGGGAGCTGTTTTTT
CASMGQGHTGELFF
>TRBV9|many|-|TRBJ1-1
TGTGCCAGCAGCGGGCGGGGTGGGACTGAAGCTTTCTTT
CASSGRGGTEAFF
>TRBV4-1|many|-|TRBJ1-5
TGCGCCAGCAGCCAAGGCAGGGGTCGGCCTCAGCCCCAGCATTTT
CASSQGRGRPQPQHF
>TRBV20-1|many|TRBD2|TRBJ2-1
TGCAGTGCTAGAAAGCGGGGTTCTGACTGGGCGGATGAGCAGTTCTTC
CSARKRGSDWADEQFF
>TRBV29-1|many|-|TRBJ2-3
TGCAGCGTTAATGGCGGATACACAGATACGCAGTATTTT
CSVNGGYTDTQYF